These T cell receptor beta chains were read from a single sample in a study of T cell clones after liver transplantation. Repertoires were generated with immunoSEQ multiplex PCR, while TCRdb's copy carries only in-frame clones and drops some. The sample shows 95,000 to 110,000 clones, about 86% of them seen only once. Here the sequenced sample was CD4+ T cells from blood, taken approximately 45 months after liver transplant. The origin of the receptors is a human patient who received a liver transplant. Some T cells may possibly be graft donor cells. CDR3s leave out the opening cysteine and the closing phenylalanine or tryptophan. Fields, in order: J gene, V gene, CDR3 protein.

>TRBJ1-2|TRBV29-1
SVGDLRGGYT
>TRBJ1-2|TRBV7-5
VRSLASYGYT
>TRBJ2-1|TRBV5-1
ASSLGAGEYNEQF
>TRBJ1-4|TRBV19
ASSISGTATNEKLF
>TRBJ1-1|TRBV12-5
ASGLITGRERTEAF
>TRBJ2-7|TRBV14
ASSQDFRTGGNEQY
>TRBJ2-3|TRBV27
ASSYQLPGTGRPDTQY
>TRBJ2-3|TRBV7-2
ASSSRSDTQY
>TRBJ2-7|TRBV11-2
ASSPRDRLYEQY
>TRBJ2-7|TRBV5-1
ASSSEGISYEQY
>TRBJ2-4|TRBV2
ASRGDSKNIQY
>TRBJ2-2|TRBV6-1
ASSEGALNTGELF
>TRBJ1-1|TRBV19
ASSIGTNTEAF
>TRBJ1-5|TRBV19
ASSKSRDRATQPQH
>TRBJ2-5|TRBV5-6
ASSLVGGRQETQY
>TRBJ2-7|TRBV30
AWGGRVSYEQY
>TRBJ2-3|TRBV4-3
ASSQDPLASTQY
>TRBJ1-4|TRBV4-2
ASSQEVRGTVNEKLF
>TRBJ1-1|TRBV5-1
ASSLDGGRMNTEAF
>TRBJ1-2|TRBV6-6
ASSNGGQGNYGYT
>TRBJ2-7|TRBV19
ASSIQGQGRDEQY
>TRBJ2-7|TRBV5-1
ASSFWGGPIEQY
>TRBJ1-5|TRBV27
ASSLGLGGQPQH
>TRBJ1-4|TRBV18
ASSTGMVGEKLF